The sequence of this TCR beta chain was determined in a study of blood T cell repertoires in COVID-19. Study information: The study drew acute and convalescent COVID-19 samples from the United States, Italy and Spain.

Study processing details: Cell counts per sample came from amplifying reference gene primers. TCRdb's table, derived via immunoSEQ multiplex PCR, lists solely in-frame clones and lacks some. The V and J calls and clone size are taken from that table; D and trimming were inferred from the DNA. The sample has about 66,000 clones, about 88% seen once; the top ten hold about 4%. V shed 2 bases and J shed 0 bases, with 5 bases lying between them. The CDR3 contains 14 residues. Looked up from germline, CDR1 is MDHEN and CDR2 is SYDVKM. This TCR was sampled from a man aged 65 to 79 with acute or convalescent COVID-19. The sequencing sample was made of peripheral blood. The rearrangement joins TRBV28 to TRBJ2-1; tentatively, D is TRBD2 (5 bases). CDR3 nucleotides: TGTGCCAGCAGTTTAGGGAGCTCCTACAATGAGCAGTTCTTC. Encoded protein: CASSLGSSYNEQFF.